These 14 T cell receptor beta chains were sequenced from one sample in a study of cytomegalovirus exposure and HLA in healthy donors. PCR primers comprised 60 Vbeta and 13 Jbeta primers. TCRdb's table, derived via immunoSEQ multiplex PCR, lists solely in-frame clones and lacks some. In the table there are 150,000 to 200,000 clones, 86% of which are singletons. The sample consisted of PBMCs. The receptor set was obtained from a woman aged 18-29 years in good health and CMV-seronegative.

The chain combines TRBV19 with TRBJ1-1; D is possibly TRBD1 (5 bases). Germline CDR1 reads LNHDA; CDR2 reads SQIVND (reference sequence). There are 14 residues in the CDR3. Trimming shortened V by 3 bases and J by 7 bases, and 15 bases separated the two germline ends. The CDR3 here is CASSIGTGGCEAFF. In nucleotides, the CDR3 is TGTGCCAGTAGTATTGGGACGGGGGGGTGTGAAGCTTTCTTT.

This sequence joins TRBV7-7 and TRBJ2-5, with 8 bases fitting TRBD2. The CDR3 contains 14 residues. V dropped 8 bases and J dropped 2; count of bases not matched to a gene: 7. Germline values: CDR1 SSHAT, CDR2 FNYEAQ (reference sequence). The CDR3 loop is CASSGPGGQETQYF. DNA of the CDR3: TGTGCCAGCTCGGGCCCGGGAGGGCAAGAGACCCAGTACTTC.

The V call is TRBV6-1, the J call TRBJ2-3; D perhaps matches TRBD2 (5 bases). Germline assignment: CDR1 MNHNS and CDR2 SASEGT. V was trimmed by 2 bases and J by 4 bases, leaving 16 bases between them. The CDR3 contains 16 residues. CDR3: CASSEKAGEGSDTQYF. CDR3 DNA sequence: TGTGCCAGCAGTGAAAAGGCTGGAGAGGGCTCAGATACGCAGTATTTT.

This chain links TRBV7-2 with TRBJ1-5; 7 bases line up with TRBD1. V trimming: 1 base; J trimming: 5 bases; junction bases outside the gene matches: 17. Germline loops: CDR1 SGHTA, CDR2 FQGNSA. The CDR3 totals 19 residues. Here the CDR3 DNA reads TGTGCCAGCAGCTTAGAGCCCACGGACAGGCCCTTAGCAGATCAGCCCCAGCATTTT. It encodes CASSLEPTDRPLADQPQHF. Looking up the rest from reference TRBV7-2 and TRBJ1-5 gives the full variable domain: GAGVSQSPSNKVTEKGKDVELRCDPISGHTALYWYRQSLGQGLEFLIYFQGNSAPDKSGLPSDRFSAERTGGSVSTLTIQRTQQEDSAVYLCASSLEPTDRPLADQPQHFGDGTRLSIL.

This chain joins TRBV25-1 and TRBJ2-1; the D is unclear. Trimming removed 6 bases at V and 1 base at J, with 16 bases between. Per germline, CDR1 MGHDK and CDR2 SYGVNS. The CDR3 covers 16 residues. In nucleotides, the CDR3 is TGTGCCAGCAGCCCCCTTACCGGAGTGTCCTACAATGAGCAGTTCTTC. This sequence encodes CASSPLTGVSYNEQFF.

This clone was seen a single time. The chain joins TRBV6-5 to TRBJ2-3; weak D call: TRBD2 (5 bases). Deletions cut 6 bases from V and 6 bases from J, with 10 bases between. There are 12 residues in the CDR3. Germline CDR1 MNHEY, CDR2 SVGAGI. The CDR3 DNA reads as TGTGCCAGCAGCCTAACGGGGGATACGCAGTATTTT. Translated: CASSLTGDTQYF.

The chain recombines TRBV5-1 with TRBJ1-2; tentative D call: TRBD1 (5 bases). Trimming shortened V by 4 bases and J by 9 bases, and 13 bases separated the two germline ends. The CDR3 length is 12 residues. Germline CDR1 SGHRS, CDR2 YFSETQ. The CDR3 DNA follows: TGCGCCAGCAGCGTACAGGAGGGGAGCTACACCTTC. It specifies CASSVQEGSYTF. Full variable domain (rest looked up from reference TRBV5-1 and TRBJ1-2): KAGVTQTPRYLIKTRGQQVTLSCSPISGHRSVSWYQQTPGQGLQFLFEYFSETQRNKGNFPGRFSGRQFSNSRSEMNVSTLELGDSALYLCASSVQEGSYTFGSGTRLTVV.

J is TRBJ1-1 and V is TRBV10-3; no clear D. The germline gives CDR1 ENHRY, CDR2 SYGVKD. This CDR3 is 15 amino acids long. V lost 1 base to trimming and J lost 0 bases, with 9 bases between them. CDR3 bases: TGTGCCATCAGTGAGTATGGGAGGATGAACACTGAAGCTTTCTTT. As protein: CAISEYGRMNTEAFF.

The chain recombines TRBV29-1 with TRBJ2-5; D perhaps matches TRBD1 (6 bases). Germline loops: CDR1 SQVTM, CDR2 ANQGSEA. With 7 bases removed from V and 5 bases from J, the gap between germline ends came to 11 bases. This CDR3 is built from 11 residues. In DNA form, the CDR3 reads TGCAGCGGTGGACAGTGGGAGACCCAGTACTTC. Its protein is CSGGQWETQYF.

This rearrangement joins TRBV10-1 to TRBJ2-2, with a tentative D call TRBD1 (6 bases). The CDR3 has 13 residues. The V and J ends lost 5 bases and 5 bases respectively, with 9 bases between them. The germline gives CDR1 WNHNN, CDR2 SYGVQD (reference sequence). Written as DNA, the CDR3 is TGCGCCAGCAGTTATGACAGGACCGGGGAGCTGTTTTTT. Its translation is CASSYDRTGELFF.

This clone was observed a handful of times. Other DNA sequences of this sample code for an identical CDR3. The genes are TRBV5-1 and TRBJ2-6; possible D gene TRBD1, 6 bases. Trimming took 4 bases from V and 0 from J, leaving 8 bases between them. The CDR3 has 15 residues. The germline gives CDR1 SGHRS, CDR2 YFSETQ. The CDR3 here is CASSDRYSGANVLTF. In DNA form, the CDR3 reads TGCGCCAGCAGCGACAGGTACTCTGGGGCCAACGTCCTGACTTTC.

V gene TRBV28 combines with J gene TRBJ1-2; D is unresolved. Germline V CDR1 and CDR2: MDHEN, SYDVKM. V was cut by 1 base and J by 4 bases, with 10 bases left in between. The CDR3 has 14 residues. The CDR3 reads CASSLSGEGYGYTF. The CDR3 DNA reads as TGTGCCAGCAGTTTATCCGGGGAAGGCTATGGCTACACCTTC.

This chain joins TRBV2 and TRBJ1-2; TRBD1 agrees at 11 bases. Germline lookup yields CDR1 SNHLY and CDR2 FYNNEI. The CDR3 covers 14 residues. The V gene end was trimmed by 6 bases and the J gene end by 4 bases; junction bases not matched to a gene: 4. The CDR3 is CASSVGQGVYGYTF. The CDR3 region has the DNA TGTGCCAGCAGCGTGGGACAGGGGGTCTATGGCTACACCTTC.

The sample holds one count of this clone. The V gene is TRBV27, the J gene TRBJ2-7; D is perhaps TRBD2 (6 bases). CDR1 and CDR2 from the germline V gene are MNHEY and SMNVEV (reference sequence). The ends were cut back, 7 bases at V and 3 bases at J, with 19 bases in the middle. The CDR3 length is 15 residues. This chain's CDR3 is CASTIRRGGGYEQYF. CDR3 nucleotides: TGTGCCAGCACAATTCGGCGGGGCGGAGGCTACGAGCAGTACTTC.